This record concerns one T cell receptor (beta chain) sequence. These data originate in a study of CD8+CD57+ T cells in acquired aplastic anemia. Genomic DNA, the template, was used for profiling of the TCR beta VDJ and CDR3. One entry per CDR3 protein, called by TCRdb with MiXCR from the reads. The sample holds 150,000 to 200,000 distinct CDR3 sequences; around 60% are singletons and the top ten take about 48%. The germline V gene encodes CDR1 LNHNV and CDR2 YYDKDF (reference sequence). CDR3 size: 15 residues. V was clipped by 0 bases and J by 3 bases, with 11 bases between them. The J gene is TRBJ1-2, the V gene TRBV15; TRBD1 might be the D (6 bases). The sequenced sample consisted of sorted CD4+, CD8+, or CD8+CD57+ T cells (not recorded which) from PBMCs. The sequence came from a human donor in good health. The CDR3 DNA reads as TGTGCCACCAGCAGAGATAGGGGGGCTTACTATGGCTACACCTTC. As protein: CATSRDRGAYYGYTF.